A selection of T cell receptor beta chains follows, all from one sample in a study of T cells in Graves' hyperthyroidism and ophthalmopathy. MiXCR, applied by TCRdb to the multiplex PCR reads, yields one record per CDR3 protein. The top ten hold approximately 20% of the sample, which has around 400,000 distinct CDR3 sequences, 12% to 15% seen once. Sequenced input: blood. These receptors were taken from a woman aged 55-75 years with Graves' ophthalmopathy. The CDR3 runs from the conserved cysteine through the conserved F or W. Each record gives: CDR3 protein, CDR3 DNA, D gene, clone size, V gene, J gene. The D gene is left open where the match is weak. The size field is filled for only some rows; it gives once, few, many or a size class.

CDR3 protein: CASSVGSSNQPQHF; CDR3 DNA: TGTGCCAGCAGCGTAGGGAGTAGCAATCAGCCCCAGCATTTT; D gene: -; clone size: -; V gene: TRBV9; J gene: TRBJ1-5
CDR3 protein: CAWRGPLRSYEQYF; CDR3 DNA: TGTGCCTGGAGAGGACCCCTCCGGAGTTACGAGCAGTACTTC; D gene: -; clone size: many; V gene: TRBV30; J gene: TRBJ2-7
CDR3 protein: CASSLGGTGNTEAFF; CDR3 DNA: TGTGCCAGCAGCTTGGGTGGGACAGGGAACACTGAAGCTTTCTTT; D gene: TRBD1; clone size: many; V gene: TRBV5-4; J gene: TRBJ1-1
CDR3 protein: CASSPNRQGGSYEQYF; CDR3 DNA: TGTGCCAGCAGCCCCAACCGACAGGGGGGCTCCTACGAGCAGTACTTC; D gene: TRBD1; clone size: -; V gene: TRBV13; J gene: TRBJ2-7
CDR3 protein: CASKRELLQETQYF; CDR3 DNA: TGTGCCAGCAAGAGGGAGCTACTCCAAGAGACCCAGTACTTC; D gene: -; clone size: few; V gene: TRBV6-1; J gene: TRBJ2-5
CDR3 protein: CASSDSLRTARNQPQHF; CDR3 DNA: TGTGCCAGCAGTGATAGCCTCCGGACAGCTAGGAATCAGCCCCAGCATTTT; D gene: -; clone size: few; V gene: TRBV6-1; J gene: TRBJ1-5
CDR3 protein: CASRPGQEYYEQYF; CDR3 DNA: TGTGCCAGCAGGCCGGGACAGGAGTACTACGAGCAGTACTTC; D gene: TRBD1; clone size: -; V gene: TRBV6-1; J gene: TRBJ2-7
CDR3 protein: CASSQDKGGGLGQYF; CDR3 DNA: TGCGCCAGCAGCCAAGATAAGGGGGGAGGGTTGGGGCAGTACTTC; D gene: -; clone size: -; V gene: TRBV4-1; J gene: TRBJ2-7
CDR3 protein: CASSFRDRELDTQYF; CDR3 DNA: TGTGCCAGCAGTTTCCGGGACAGGGAGTTAGATACGCAGTATTTT; D gene: TRBD1; clone size: many; V gene: TRBV27; J gene: TRBJ2-3
CDR3 protein: CASSFGQNNEQFF; CDR3 DNA: TGTGCCAGCAGCTTTGGGCAGAACAATGAGCAGTTCTTC; D gene: -; clone size: many; V gene: TRBV11-2; J gene: TRBJ2-1
CDR3 protein: CASSPRGGASYEQYF; CDR3 DNA: TGTGCCAGCAGTCCTCGGGGGGGGGCATCCTACGAGCAGTACTTC; D gene: TRBD2; clone size: many; V gene: TRBV12-3/TRBV12-4; J gene: TRBJ2-7
CDR3 protein: CASSTPLAGAADTQYF; CDR3 DNA: TGTGCCAGCAGTACCCCGCTAGCGGGAGCTGCAGATACGCAGTATTTT; D gene: TRBD2; clone size: many; V gene: TRBV28; J gene: TRBJ2-3
CDR3 protein: CASSYSLPGAGGETQYF; CDR3 DNA: TGTGCCAGCAGTTACTCGTTGCCTGGCGCAGGAGGGGAGACCCAGTACTTC; D gene: -; clone size: -; V gene: TRBV6-5; J gene: TRBJ2-5
CDR3 protein: CASSEGGTPLYNSPLHF; CDR3 DNA: TGTGCCAGCAGTGAAGGGGGGACACCGCTCTATAATTCACCCCTCCACTTT; D gene: -; clone size: many; V gene: TRBV2; J gene: TRBJ1-6
CDR3 protein: CASSEAEGGGYTF; CDR3 DNA: TGTGCCAGCAGTGAAGCCGAGGGCGGGGGCTACACCTTC; D gene: -; clone size: many; V gene: TRBV6-1; J gene: TRBJ1-2
CDR3 protein: CASKGNAPSGEQFF; CDR3 DNA: TGCGCCAGCAAGGGGAACGCGCCGAGTGGTGAGCAGTTCTTC; D gene: -; clone size: -; V gene: TRBV5-1; J gene: TRBJ2-1
CDR3 protein: CASSEYQRWGADTQYF; CDR3 DNA: TGTGCCAGCAGTGAATACCAGAGGTGGGGGGCAGATACGCAGTATTTT; D gene: -; clone size: many; V gene: TRBV25-1; J gene: TRBJ2-3
CDR3 protein: CASTPGLAKTGELFF; CDR3 DNA: TGTGCCAGCACGCCGGGACTAGCGAAGACCGGGGAGCTGTTTTTT; D gene: TRBD2; clone size: -; V gene: TRBV7-2; J gene: TRBJ2-2
CDR3 protein: CASRSRPADTQYF; CDR3 DNA: TGTGCCAGCCGATCCCGGCCAGCAGATACGCAGTATTTT; D gene: -; clone size: many; V gene: TRBV7-9; J gene: TRBJ2-3
CDR3 protein: CASSQTMGEQYF; CDR3 DNA: TGTGCCAGCAGCCAAACTATGGGCGAGCAGTACTTC; D gene: -; clone size: many; V gene: TRBV3-1; J gene: TRBJ2-7
CDR3 protein: CSVDTGTGGRSYEQYF; CDR3 DNA: TGCAGCGTTGATACTGGGACAGGGGGTAGATCCTACGAGCAGTACTTC; D gene: TRBD1; clone size: few; V gene: TRBV29-1; J gene: TRBJ2-7
CDR3 protein: CSAPAAVGSGNTIYF; CDR3 DNA: TGCAGTGCTCCAGCTGCCGTCGGGTCTGGAAACACCATATATTTT; D gene: -; clone size: -; V gene: TRBV20-1; J gene: TRBJ1-3
CDR3 protein: CSAQTGEGSEKLFF; CDR3 DNA: TGCAGTGCGCAGACCGGGGAGGGGAGTGAAAAACTGTTTTTT; D gene: -; clone size: many; V gene: TRBV20-1; J gene: TRBJ1-4
CDR3 protein: CSVEGFPGELFF; CDR3 DNA: TGCAGCGTTGAGGGGTTCCCCGGGGAGCTGTTTTTT; D gene: -; clone size: many; V gene: TRBV29-1; J gene: TRBJ2-2
CDR3 protein: CASSPPEGPYNEQFF; CDR3 DNA: TGTGCCAGCAGTCCCCCAGAGGGCCCCTACAATGAGCAGTTCTTC; D gene: -; clone size: many; V gene: TRBV27; J gene: TRBJ2-1
CDR3 protein: CASSPGDFTYEQYF; CDR3 DNA: TGTGCCAGCTCACCGGGGGACTTCACCTACGAGCAGTACTTC; D gene: -; clone size: many; V gene: TRBV18; J gene: TRBJ2-7
CDR3 protein: CASSLVAGFYEQYF; CDR3 DNA: TGTGCCAGCAGCTTAGTAGCGGGATTCTACGAGCAGTACTTC; D gene: TRBD2; clone size: many; V gene: TRBV7-8; J gene: TRBJ2-7
CDR3 protein: CSATLAGPQFF; CDR3 DNA: TGCAGTGCAACGCTAGCGGGGCCGCAGTTCTTC; D gene: TRBD2; clone size: many; V gene: TRBV20-1; J gene: TRBJ2-1
CDR3 protein: CASSGGPTGDEQYF; CDR3 DNA: TGTGCCAGCAGCGGGGGTCCTACGGGAGACGAGCAGTACTTC; D gene: -; clone size: -; V gene: TRBV9; J gene: TRBJ2-7
CDR3 protein: CASSWGLTAPREQYF; CDR3 DNA: TGTGCCAGCAGTTGGGGACTGACGGCCCCTAGGGAGCAGTACTTC; D gene: -; clone size: many; V gene: TRBV28; J gene: TRBJ2-7
CDR3 protein: CASLSRAGASNTGELFF; CDR3 DNA: TGTGCCAGCCTTAGTCGAGCGGGAGCTTCGAACACCGGGGAGCTGTTTTTT; D gene: TRBD2; clone size: many; V gene: TRBV28; J gene: TRBJ2-2
CDR3 protein: CASSVSRYSGSNQPQHF; CDR3 DNA: TGTGCCAGCAGTGTCTCCCGGTACTCTGGTAGCAATCAGCCCCAGCATTTT; D gene: -; clone size: -; V gene: TRBV2; J gene: TRBJ1-5
CDR3 protein: CASSPPGQGPDNEQFF; CDR3 DNA: TGCGCCAGCAGTCCACCGGGACAGGGGCCGGACAATGAGCAGTTCTTC; D gene: TRBD1; clone size: -; V gene: TRBV10-1; J gene: TRBJ2-1
CDR3 protein: CAIRKTSGDAYEQYF; CDR3 DNA: TGTGCCATCCGTAAGACTAGCGGGGACGCCTACGAGCAGTACTTC; D gene: TRBD2; clone size: -; V gene: TRBV6-1; J gene: TRBJ2-7
CDR3 protein: CASSTIGTEQFF; CDR3 DNA: TGTGCCAGTTCGACTATCGGAACTGAGCAGTTCTTC; D gene: -; clone size: many; V gene: TRBV6-2/TRBV6-3; J gene: TRBJ2-1
CDR3 protein: CASSAYNGVVVRGGTEAFF; CDR3 DNA: TGTGCCAGCAGCGCCTATAATGGTGTAGTAGTGAGAGGGGGCACTGAAGCTTTCTTT; D gene: -; clone size: many; V gene: TRBV13; J gene: TRBJ1-1
CDR3 protein: CASSYRDKTYEQYF; CDR3 DNA: TGTGCCAGCAGTTACCGGGACAAGACCTACGAGCAGTACTTC; D gene: -; clone size: -; V gene: TRBV6-2/TRBV6-3; J gene: TRBJ2-7
CDR3 protein: CAWSAGLAGGDTQYF; CDR3 DNA: TGTGCCTGGAGTGCAGGACTAGCGGGAGGAGATACGCAGTATTTT; D gene: TRBD2; clone size: -; V gene: TRBV30; J gene: TRBJ2-3
CDR3 protein: CASSFGLAGGANTQYF; CDR3 DNA: TGCGCCAGCAGCTTTGGACTAGCGGGAGGGGCCAATACGCAGTATTTT; D gene: TRBD2; clone size: few; V gene: TRBV5-1; J gene: TRBJ2-3
CDR3 protein: CSARGSGSLGYYEQYF; CDR3 DNA: TGCAGTGCTAGGGGTAGCGGGAGTCTTGGGTACTACGAGCAGTACTTC; D gene: TRBD2; clone size: many; V gene: TRBV20-1; J gene: TRBJ2-7
CDR3 protein: CASSVGGKDTIYF; CDR3 DNA: TGTGCCAGCAGCGTAGGGGGGAAGGACACCATATATTTT; D gene: -; clone size: -; V gene: TRBV9; J gene: TRBJ1-3
CDR3 protein: CASSRTGNEAFF; CDR3 DNA: TGTGCCAGCAGTCGTACAGGGAATGAAGCTTTCTTT; D gene: -; clone size: many; V gene: TRBV28; J gene: TRBJ1-1
CDR3 protein: CASSQDLTTSSEQYF; CDR3 DNA: TGTGCCAGCAGCCAAGATCTGACGACTAGTAGCGAGCAGTACTTC; D gene: -; clone size: many; V gene: TRBV4-2; J gene: TRBJ2-7
CDR3 protein: CASNSLDTQYF; CDR3 DNA: TGTGCCAGCAATTCCCTAGATACGCAGTATTTT; D gene: -; clone size: many; V gene: TRBV28; J gene: TRBJ2-3
CDR3 protein: CSGTGGGNTIYF; CDR3 DNA: TGCAGTGGTACAGGGGGCGGAAACACCATATATTTT; D gene: TRBD1; clone size: few; V gene: TRBV20-1; J gene: TRBJ1-3
CDR3 protein: CASSQSGTAKETQYF; CDR3 DNA: TGTGCCAGCAGCCAATCCGGGACAGCTAAAGAGACCCAGTACTTC; D gene: TRBD1; clone size: many; V gene: TRBV3-1; J gene: TRBJ2-5
CDR3 protein: CASSELLNTEAFF; CDR3 DNA: TGTGCCAGCAGCGAACTCCTGAACACTGAAGCTTTCTTT; D gene: -; clone size: few; V gene: TRBV3-1; J gene: TRBJ1-1
CDR3 protein: CASSFVGFGTDTQYF; CDR3 DNA: TGCGCCAGCAGCTTTGTGGGATTTGGCACAGATACGCAGTATTTT; D gene: -; clone size: many; V gene: TRBV5-1; J gene: TRBJ2-3
CDR3 protein: CASSPGPREGSPLHF; CDR3 DNA: TGTGCCAGCAGCCCAGGACCGAGAGAGGGTTCACCCCTCCACTTT; D gene: -; clone size: -; V gene: TRBV5-6; J gene: TRBJ1-6
CDR3 protein: CSARATTGVSVSSYEQYF; CDR3 DNA: TGCAGTGCTAGAGCAACGACAGGGGTCTCTGTATCCTCCTACGAGCAGTACTTC; D gene: TRBD1; clone size: many; V gene: TRBV20-1; J gene: TRBJ2-7
CDR3 protein: CASRTGGSVFTNEQFF; CDR3 DNA: TGTGCCAGCAGAACCGGGGGGTCGGTTTTTACCAATGAGCAGTTCTTC; D gene: TRBD2; clone size: -; V gene: TRBV28; J gene: TRBJ2-1
CDR3 protein: CASSLFGDPGEQYF; CDR3 DNA: TGTGCCAGCAGCTTATTTGGGGACCCGGGCGAGCAGTACTTC; D gene: -; clone size: many; V gene: TRBV7-8; J gene: TRBJ2-7